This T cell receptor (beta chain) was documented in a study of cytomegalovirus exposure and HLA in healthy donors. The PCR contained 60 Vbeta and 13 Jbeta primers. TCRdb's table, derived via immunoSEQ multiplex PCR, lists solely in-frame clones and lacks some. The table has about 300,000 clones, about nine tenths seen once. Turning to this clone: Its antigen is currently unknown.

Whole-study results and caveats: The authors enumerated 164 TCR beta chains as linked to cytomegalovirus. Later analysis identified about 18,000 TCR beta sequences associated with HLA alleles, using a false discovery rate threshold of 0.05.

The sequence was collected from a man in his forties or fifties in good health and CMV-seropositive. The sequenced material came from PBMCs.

The CDR3 loop is CASSPQGGWAGELFF. The CDR3 nucleotides are TGTGCCAGCAGCCCTCAGGGGGGTTGGGCCGGGGAGCTGTTTTTT. V usage is TRBV11-3 and J usage is TRBJ2-2; D is perhaps TRBD1 (7 bases). Germline V gene lookup returns CDR1 SGHNT and CDR2 YENEEA. The V and J ends lost 5 bases and 6 bases respectively, with 16 bases between them. This CDR3 has 15 amino acids. Full variable domain (outside the CDR3, taken from reference TRBV11-3 and TRBJ2-2): EAGVVQSPRYKIIEKKQPVAFWCNPISGHNTLYWYLQNLGQGPELLIRYENEEAVDDSQLPKDRFSAERLKGVDSTLKIQPAELGDSAVYLCASSPQGGWAGELFFGEGSRLTVL.